These T cell receptor beta chains were read from a single sample in a study of blood T cell repertoires in COVID-19. Repertoires were generated with immunoSEQ multiplex PCR, while TCRdb's copy carries only in-frame clones and drops some. The profile covers roughly 130,000 clones, with approximately 80% appearing a single time and 1.9% taken by the ten largest. The sequenced sample consisted of peripheral blood. The source of these receptors is a man between 65 and 85 years old with acute or convalescent COVID-19. CDR3s include the opening cysteine and the closing phenylalanine or tryptophan. Each record gives: V gene, D gene, clone size, J gene, CDR3 protein, CDR3 DNA. The D gene is left open where the match is weak. Clone size is stated in some rows and not others, as once, few, many or a class when expanded.

v_gene: TRBV3-1/TRBV3-2; d_gene: .; abundance: .; j_gene: TRBJ1-6; CDR3aa: CASSQVWTLSSYNSPLHF; CDR3nt: TGTGCCAGCAGCCAAGTGTGGACACTTAGCTCCTATAATTCACCCCTCCACTTT
v_gene: TRBV9; d_gene: .; abundance: many; j_gene: TRBJ1-2; CDR3aa: CASSVDGSGVYGYTF; CDR3nt: TGTGCCAGCAGCGTAGACGGATCGGGGGTCTATGGCTACACCTTC
v_gene: TRBV7-9; d_gene: .; abundance: .; j_gene: TRBJ2-2; CDR3aa: CASIASGTGLTGELFF; CDR3nt: TGTGCCAGCATCGCAAGCGGGACAGGTCTCACCGGGGAGCTGTTTTTT
v_gene: TRBV11-2; d_gene: TRBD1; abundance: .; j_gene: TRBJ1-1; CDR3aa: CASSLGTATEAFF; CDR3nt: TGTGCCAGCAGCCTCGGGACAGCGACTGAAGCTTTCTTT
v_gene: TRBV7-2; d_gene: TRBD2; abundance: .; j_gene: TRBJ2-5; CDR3aa: CASSLGGSGGHQETQYF; CDR3nt: TGTGCCAGCAGCTTAGGTGGTAGCGGGGGGCACCAAGAGACCCAGTACTTC
v_gene: TRBV5-6; d_gene: .; abundance: .; j_gene: TRBJ1-1; CDR3aa: CASSRGTEAFF; CDR3nt: TGTGCCAGCAGCAGGGGTACTGAAGCTTTCTTT
v_gene: TRBV9; d_gene: TRBD1; abundance: few; j_gene: TRBJ1-4; CDR3aa: CASSPDRGREKLFF; CDR3nt: TGTGCCAGCAGCCCGGACAGGGGGAGAGAAAAACTGTTTTTT
v_gene: TRBV2; d_gene: .; abundance: few; j_gene: TRBJ2-1; CDR3aa: CASSARASVGDEQFF; CDR3nt: TGTGCCAGCAGTGCAAGGGCTAGCGTCGGCGATGAGCAGTTCTTC
v_gene: TRBV7-8; d_gene: .; abundance: .; j_gene: TRBJ1-1; CDR3aa: CASSLAEPTEAFF; CDR3nt: TGTGCCAGCAGCTTAGCGGAGCCCACTGAAGCTTTCTTT
v_gene: TRBV19; d_gene: .; abundance: .; j_gene: TRBJ1-1; CDR3aa: CASSLSALLNTEAFF; CDR3nt: TGTGCCAGTAGTCTTAGTGCACTTTTGAACACTGAAGCTTTCTTT
v_gene: TRBV18; d_gene: .; abundance: .; j_gene: TRBJ2-3; CDR3aa: CASSPLQKAGDTQYF; CDR3nt: TGTGCCAGCTCACCACTCCAGAAGGCGGGGGATACGCAGTATTTT
v_gene: TRBV9; d_gene: TRBD1; abundance: .; j_gene: TRBJ1-2; CDR3aa: CASSVAAGGLGGYTF; CDR3nt: TGTGCCAGCAGCGTAGCGGCAGGGGGATTGGGTGGCTACACCTTC
v_gene: TRBV5-1; d_gene: .; abundance: few; j_gene: TRBJ1-4; CDR3aa: CASSLDPGREKLFF; CDR3nt: TGCGCCAGCAGCTTGGATCCAGGGAGGGAAAAACTGTTTTTT
v_gene: TRBV9; d_gene: .; abundance: .; j_gene: TRBJ1-1; CDR3aa: CASSYQMGWDTEAFF; CDR3nt: TGTGCCAGCAGCTACCAGATGGGCTGGGACACTGAAGCTTTCTTT
v_gene: TRBV28; d_gene: .; abundance: .; j_gene: TRBJ1-4; CDR3aa: CASSDPLGGTNEKLFF; CDR3nt: TGTGCCAGCAGTGACCCCCTGGGGGGAACTAATGAAAAACTGTTTTTT
v_gene: TRBV3-1/TRBV3-2; d_gene: TRBD2; abundance: .; j_gene: TRBJ2-1; CDR3aa: CASSQVLAGGLNEQFF; CDR3nt: TGTGCCAGCAGCCAAGTTTTAGCGGGGGGACTCAATGAGCAGTTCTTC
v_gene: TRBV6-4; d_gene: .; abundance: few; j_gene: TRBJ2-3; CDR3aa: CASSDQGGADTQYF; CDR3nt: TGTGCCAGCAGTGACCAGGGAGGTGCAGATACGCAGTATTTT
v_gene: TRBV4-2; d_gene: .; abundance: .; j_gene: TRBJ1-2; CDR3aa: CASSQDIDYGYTF; CDR3nt: TGTGCCAGCAGCCAAGATATCGACTATGGCTACACCTTC
v_gene: TRBV2; d_gene: TRBD2; abundance: .; j_gene: TRBJ2-3; CDR3aa: CASSPPSGGGSTDTQYF; CDR3nt: TGTGCCAGCAGTCCACCGAGCGGGGGGGGGAGCACAGATACGCAGTATTTT
v_gene: TRBV5-4; d_gene: TRBD1; abundance: .; j_gene: TRBJ1-1; CDR3aa: CASSWGQGEAFF; CDR3nt: TGTGCCAGCAGCTGGGGACAGGGCGAAGCTTTCTTT
v_gene: TRBV14; d_gene: .; abundance: .; j_gene: TRBJ1-2; CDR3aa: CASSQSRNYGYTF; CDR3nt: TGTGCCAGCAGCCAAAGTAGAAACTATGGCTACACCTTC
v_gene: TRBV4-1; d_gene: .; abundance: .; j_gene: TRBJ1-6; CDR3aa: CASSQGFGLATGNSPLHF; CDR3nt: TGCGCCAGCAGCCAGGGTTTCGGACTCGCTACCGGTAATTCACCCCTCCACTTT
v_gene: TRBV7-9; d_gene: .; abundance: .; j_gene: TRBJ2-5; CDR3aa: CASSVLQGLGETQYF; CDR3nt: TGTGCCAGCAGCGTACTACAGGGCCTTGGAGAGACCCAGTACTTC
v_gene: TRBV4-1; d_gene: TRBD1; abundance: .; j_gene: TRBJ2-1; CDR3aa: CASSARDSSYNEQFF; CDR3nt: TGCGCCAGCAGCGCCCGGGACAGCTCCTACAATGAGCAGTTCTTC
v_gene: TRBV19; d_gene: TRBD1; abundance: few; j_gene: TRBJ1-6; CDR3aa: CASRDRVEQSPLHF; CDR3nt: TGTGCCAGTAGGGACAGGGTAGAGCAATCACCCCTCCACTTT
v_gene: TRBV6-5; d_gene: TRBD1; abundance: .; j_gene: TRBJ2-7; CDR3aa: CASRAWDRGLPEQYF; CDR3nt: TGTGCCAGCAGAGCCTGGGACAGGGGGCTCCCCGAGCAGTACTTC
v_gene: TRBV19; d_gene: TRBD2; abundance: .; j_gene: TRBJ2-5; CDR3aa: CASSISSGGIPETQYF; CDR3nt: TGTGCCAGTAGTATATCTAGCGGGGGGATCCCAGAGACCCAGTACTTC
v_gene: TRBV6-5; d_gene: TRBD1; abundance: .; j_gene: TRBJ2-5; CDR3aa: CASSRDRLETQYF; CDR3nt: TGTGCCAGCAGCCGGGACAGATTAGAGACCCAGTACTTC
v_gene: TRBV9; d_gene: .; abundance: .; j_gene: TRBJ1-2; CDR3aa: CASSAQLRYGYTF; CDR3nt: TGTGCCAGCAGCGCCCAACTAAGGTATGGCTACACCTTC
v_gene: TRBV7-6; d_gene: TRBD1; abundance: .; j_gene: TRBJ1-6; CDR3aa: CASSPRDRESSSPLHF; CDR3nt: TGTGCCAGCAGCCCCCGGGACAGGGAATCCTCTTCACCCCTCCACTTT
v_gene: TRBV9; d_gene: TRBD1; abundance: .; j_gene: TRBJ2-7; CDR3aa: CASSAGTGTSYEQYF; CDR3nt: TGTGCCAGCAGCGCCGGGACAGGGACCTCCTACGAGCAGTACTTC
v_gene: TRBV6-1; d_gene: .; abundance: .; j_gene: TRBJ1-5; CDR3aa: CASREGHSNQPQHF; CDR3nt: TGTGCCAGCAGGGAAGGTCATAGCAATCAGCCCCAGCATTTT
v_gene: TRBV28; d_gene: .; abundance: .; j_gene: TRBJ1-2; CDR3aa: CASSQGPGSNYGYTF; CDR3nt: TGTGCCAGCAGTCAAGGGCCGGGATCGAACTATGGCTACACCTTC
v_gene: TRBV7-2; d_gene: .; abundance: .; j_gene: TRBJ1-3; CDR3aa: CASSPLRDTIYF; CDR3nt: TGTGCCAGCAGCCCATTACGGGACACCATATATTTT
v_gene: TRBV19; d_gene: .; abundance: many; j_gene: TRBJ2-2; CDR3aa: CASSIRLDSGELFF; CDR3nt: TGTGCCAGTAGTATAAGACTAGACAGCGGGGAGCTGTTTTTT
v_gene: TRBV7-6; d_gene: TRBD1; abundance: .; j_gene: TRBJ1-1; CDR3aa: CASSDRVRIGDTEAFF; CDR3nt: TGTGCCAGCAGCGACAGGGTTCGCATCGGGGACACTGAAGCTTTCTTT
v_gene: TRBV19; d_gene: .; abundance: .; j_gene: TRBJ1-6; CDR3aa: CASSIAGAGYISPLHF; CDR3nt: TGTGCCAGTAGTATAGCGGGAGCGGGGTATATTTCACCCCTCCACTTT
v_gene: TRBV11-2; d_gene: TRBD1; abundance: .; j_gene: TRBJ1-2; CDR3aa: CASSSTGGMYGYTF; CDR3nt: TGTGCCAGCAGCTCGACAGGGGGAATGTATGGCTACACCTTC
v_gene: TRBV7-2; d_gene: TRBD2; abundance: few; j_gene: TRBJ2-5; CDR3aa: CASSRGLAGGSRTQETQYF; CDR3nt: TGTGCCAGCAGCCGCGGACTAGCGGGGGGATCGAGGACTCAAGAGACCCAGTACTTC
v_gene: TRBV2; d_gene: TRBD1; abundance: .; j_gene: TRBJ2-7; CDR3aa: CASSGQGWEQYF; CDR3nt: TGTGCCAGCAGCGGACAGGGATGGGAGCAGTACTTC
v_gene: TRBV5-1; d_gene: .; abundance: .; j_gene: TRBJ2-7; CDR3aa: CASSLARGSYEQYF; CDR3nt: TGCGCCAGCAGCTTGGCTAGAGGATCCTACGAGCAGTACTTC
v_gene: TRBV29-1; d_gene: .; abundance: .; j_gene: TRBJ2-1; CDR3aa: CSVGQGAHFF; CDR3nt: .
v_gene: TRBV25-1; d_gene: .; abundance: .; j_gene: TRBJ1-2; CDR3aa: CASRTAGIENGYTF; CDR3nt: TGTGCCAGCAGGACGGCAGGTATCGAAAATGGCTACACCTTC
v_gene: TRBV16; d_gene: TRBD1; abundance: few; j_gene: TRBJ2-3; CDR3aa: CASSPTRTGVTDTQYF; CDR3nt: TGTGCCAGCAGCCCTACGAGGACAGGGGTCACAGATACGCAGTATTTT
v_gene: TRBV27; d_gene: TRBD1; abundance: .; j_gene: TRBJ1-5; CDR3aa: CASSPGQGRNQPQHF; CDR3nt: TGTGCCAGCAGTCCGGGACAGGGGAGGAATCAGCCCCAGCATTTT
v_gene: TRBV5-1; d_gene: TRBD2; abundance: .; j_gene: TRBJ2-3; CDR3aa: CASSLTSGGPVTDTQYF; CDR3nt: TGCGCCAGCAGCTTGACTAGCGGGGGGCCAGTCACAGATACGCAGTATTTT
v_gene: TRBV10-3; d_gene: .; abundance: .; j_gene: TRBJ1-6; CDR3aa: CAISESGADSPLHF; CDR3nt: TGTGCCATCAGTGAGTCGGGGGCCGATTCACCCCTCCACTTT
v_gene: TRBV6-5; d_gene: TRBD1; abundance: .; j_gene: TRBJ1-1; CDR3aa: CASSPTGQGDEAFF; CDR3nt: TGTGCCAGCAGTCCAACCGGACAGGGTGATGAAGCTTTCTTT
v_gene: TRBV5-8; d_gene: TRBD1; abundance: .; j_gene: TRBJ2-2; CDR3aa: CASSFPGGNTGELFF; CDR3nt: TGTGCCAGCAGCTTTCCAGGGGGGAACACCGGGGAGCTGTTTTTT